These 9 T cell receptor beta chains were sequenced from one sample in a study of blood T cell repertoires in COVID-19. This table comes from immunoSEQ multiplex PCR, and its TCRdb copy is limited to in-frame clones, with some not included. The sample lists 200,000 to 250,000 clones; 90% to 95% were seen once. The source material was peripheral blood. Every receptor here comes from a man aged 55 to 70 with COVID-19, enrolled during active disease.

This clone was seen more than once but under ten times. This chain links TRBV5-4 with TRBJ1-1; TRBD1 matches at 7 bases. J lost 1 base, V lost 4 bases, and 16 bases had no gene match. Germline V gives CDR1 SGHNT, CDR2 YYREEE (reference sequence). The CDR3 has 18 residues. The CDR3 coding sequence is TGTGCCAGCAGCCCCTCGATAGACAGGGCCGTCGGGAACACTGAAGCTTTCTTT. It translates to CASSPSIDRAVGNTEAFF.

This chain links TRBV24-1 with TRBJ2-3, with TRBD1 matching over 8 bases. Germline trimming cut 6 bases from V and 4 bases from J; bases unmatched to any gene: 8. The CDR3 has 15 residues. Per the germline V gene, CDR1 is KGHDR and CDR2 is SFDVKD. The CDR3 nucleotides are TGTGCCACCAGTTTTTCAGGGGGCGTCCCAGATACGCAGTATTTT. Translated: CATSFSGGVPDTQYF.

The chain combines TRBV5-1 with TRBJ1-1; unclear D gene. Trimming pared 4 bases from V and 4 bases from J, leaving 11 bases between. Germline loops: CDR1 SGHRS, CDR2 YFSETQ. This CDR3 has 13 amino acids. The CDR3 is CASSLDEGTEAFF. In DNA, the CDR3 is TGCGCCAGCAGCCTCGACGAGGGCACTGAAGCTTTCTTT.

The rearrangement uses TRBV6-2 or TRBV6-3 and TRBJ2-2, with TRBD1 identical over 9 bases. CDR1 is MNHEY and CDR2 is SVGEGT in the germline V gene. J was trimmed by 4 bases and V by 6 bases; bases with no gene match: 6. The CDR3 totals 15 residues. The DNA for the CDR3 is TGTGCCAGCAGGTACAGGGGGCGCATCACCGGGGAGCTGTTTTTT. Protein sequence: CASRYRGRITGELFF.

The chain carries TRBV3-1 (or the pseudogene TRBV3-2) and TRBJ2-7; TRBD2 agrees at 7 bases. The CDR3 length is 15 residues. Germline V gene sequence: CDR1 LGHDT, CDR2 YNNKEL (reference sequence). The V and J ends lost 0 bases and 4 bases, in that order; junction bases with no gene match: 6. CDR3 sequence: CASSQEPAGQYEQYF. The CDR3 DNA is TGTGCCAGCAGCCAAGAGCCAGCGGGGCAGTACGAGCAGTACTTC.

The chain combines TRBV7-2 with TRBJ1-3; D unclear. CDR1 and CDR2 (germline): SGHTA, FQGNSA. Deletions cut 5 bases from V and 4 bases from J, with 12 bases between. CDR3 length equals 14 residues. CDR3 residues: CASSDWGGGNTIYF. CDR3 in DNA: TGTGCCAGCAGCGACTGGGGAGGGGGAAACACCATATATTTT.

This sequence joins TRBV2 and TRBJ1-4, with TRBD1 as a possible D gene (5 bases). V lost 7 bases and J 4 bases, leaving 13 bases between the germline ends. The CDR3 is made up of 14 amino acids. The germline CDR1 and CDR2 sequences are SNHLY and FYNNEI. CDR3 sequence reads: CASTRQSGNEKLFF. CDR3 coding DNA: TGTGCCAGCACCAGACAGAGTGGTAATGAAAAACTGTTTTTT. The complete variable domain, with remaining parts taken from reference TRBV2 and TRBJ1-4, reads EPEVTQTPSHQVTQMGQEVILRCVPISNHLYFYWYRQILGQKVEFLVSFYNNEISEKSEIFDDQFSVERPDGSNFTLKIRSTKLEDSAMYFCASTRQSGNEKLFFGSGTQLSVL.

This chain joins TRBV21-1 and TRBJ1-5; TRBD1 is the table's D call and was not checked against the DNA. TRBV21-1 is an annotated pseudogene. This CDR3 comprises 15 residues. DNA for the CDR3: TGTGCCAGCAGCAAAGGTGGCAGGGGGCCTCAGCCCCAGCATTTT. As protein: CASSKGGRGPQPQHF.

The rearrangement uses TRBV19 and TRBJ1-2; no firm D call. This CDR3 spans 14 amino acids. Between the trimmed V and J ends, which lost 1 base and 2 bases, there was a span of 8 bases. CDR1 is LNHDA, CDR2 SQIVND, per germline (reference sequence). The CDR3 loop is CASSIGGANYGYTF. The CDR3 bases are TGTGCCAGTAGTATAGGCGGCGCCAACTATGGCTACACCTTC. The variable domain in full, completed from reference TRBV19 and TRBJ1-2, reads DGGITQSPKYLFRKEGQNVTLSCEQNLNHDAMYWYRQDPGQGLRLIYYSQIVNDFQKGDIAEGYSVSREKKESFPLTVTSAQKNPTAFYLCASSIGGANYGYTFGSGTRLTVV.